This T cell receptor beta chain was identified in a study of CD8 T cells in ankylosing spondylitis. Study-wide results and limits: Researchers reportedly found disease-linked clones significantly enriched in matched ankylosing spondylitis synovial fluid. Among TCR beta sequences, a motif of under ten highly homologous variants appeared characteristic of ankylosing spondylitis blood.

Germline V gives CDR1 DFQATT, CDR2 SNEGSKA (reference sequence). The CDR3 loop spans 12 amino acids. Details on this clonotype: The antigen remains undetermined. A junction end diverges from the germline sequence, so it may reflect a read error.

The TCR beta libraries were generated through quantitative 5'-RACE incorporating molecular barcodes. Each CDR3 protein is one row after TCRdb ran MiXCR on the 5' RACE reads. The sample has around 770,000 distinct CDR3 sequences, 12% seen once. The clonotype comes from a male donor with ankylosing spondylitis. Sequencing was performed on blood, either unsorted or a sorted T cell fraction (not recorded which). V is TRBV20-1 and J is TRBJ1-1, with no clear D. DNA of the CDR3: TGCAGTGCTAGCGGGTTTAACACTGAAGCTATCTTT. Protein: CSASGFNTEAIF.